The text below deals with one T cell receptor beta chain. Its antigen remains unidentified. The sample comes from a study of T cell responses to AZD1222 COVID-19 vaccine. Study-wide findings and caveats: Dominant at 160-218 and 743-854, vaccine-associated CD4 TCRs also spanned spike.

This CDR3 has 13 residues. Germline values: CDR1 ENHRY, CDR2 SYGVKD. The V and J ends lost 7 bases and 5 bases respectively, with 9 bases between them. The table came from immunoSEQ multiplex PCR; TCRdb's copy has only in-frame clones and leaves some out. The sample lists 110,000 to 150,000 clones, roughly 93% seen once, with under 6.5% in the top ten. This sequence joins TRBV10-3 and TRBJ1-6; the D gene is possibly TRBD1 (6 bases). This receptor was identified in an adult in good health. The material was peripheral blood, obtained on day 0 of AZD1222 vaccination. The CDR3 loop is CAINRDNNSPLHF. The CDR3 DNA reads as TGTGCCATCAACCGGGACAATAATTCACCCCTCCACTTT.